This T cell receptor beta chain was sequenced for a study of preoperative IRX-2 immunotherapy in early breast cancer. The CDR3 is made up of 16 amino acids. Looked up from germline, CDR1 is MNHGY and CDR2 is SAAAGT. The ends were cut back, 7 bases at V and 0 bases at J, with 13 bases in the middle. Libraries were prepared by immunoSEQ multiplex PCR; TCRdb keeps only in-frame clonotypes and omits some of them. The sample includes 25,000 to 30,000 clones, 80% to 90% of them seen just once. As to treatment: preoperative locoregional IRX-2 cytokine immunotherapy. The chain has TRBV6-8 and TRBJ2-6; D remains ambiguous. The TCR sequence derives from a human donor with breast cancer. This specimen was lymph node tissue, taken after IRX-2 immunotherapy. The CDR3 region is CASKGRRSSGANVLTF. CDR3 coding DNA: TGTGCCAGCAAGGGCAGGCGAAGCTCTGGGGCCAACGTCCTGACTTTC.